This T cell receptor (beta chain) was recorded in a study of T-cell memory formation after mild COVID-19. As to this clonotype: Its antigen is undetermined.

Each CDR3 protein is one row after TCRdb ran MiXCR on the 5' RACE reads. The table includes 530,000 or so distinct CDR3 sequences, around a sixth detected once. Points from the study as a whole: Later expanders leaned toward CD4+, whereas clones contracting from day 15 to 85 were balanced CD4/CD8. Largely, contracting CD4+ clones fell within CM and EM, and contracting CD8+ clones within EMRA.

The CDR3 has 15 residues. CDR1 and CDR2 (germline): SEHNR, FQNEAQ (reference sequence). The V gene lost 5 bases and the J gene lost 1 base, with 13 bases spanning the gap. The source material was PBMCs or a T cell subset sorted from them (not recorded which). This TCR derives from an adult woman who had mild COVID-19 (a few samples of this study predate the infection). Cell type and time point are not known. J is TRBJ2-3 and V is TRBV7-9; D gene unclear. This chain's CDR3 is CASSTFPDGTDTQYF. CDR3 bases: TGTGCCAGCAGCACCTTCCCGGACGGCACAGATACGCAGTATTTT.